This is a list of T cell receptor beta chains from one sample in a study of graft-versus-host responses after intestinal transplantation. Produced via immunoSEQ multiplex PCR; TCRdb's table is partial and in-frame only. This table holds about 98,000 clones, 86% found once. This specimen consisted of PBMCs, obtained 255 days after intestinal transplant. The source is a human patient who received an intestinal transplant, so some T cells may come from the graft donor. Both conserved end residues are part of each CDR3.

>TRBJ2-1|TRBV14
CASSQAGGYNEQFF
>TRBJ2-6|TRBV6-1
CASSEARTGANVLTF
>TRBJ1-5|TRBV19
CASRRRGTGKNQPQHF
>TRBJ2-5|TRBV7-9
CASSPGGRETQYF
>TRBJ2-2|TRBV4-1
CASSQDSPGLALGLFF
>TRBJ2-3|TRBV4-2
CASSRGTGEREDTQYF
>TRBJ2-6|TRBV28
CASRPPDRPGALTGSGANVLTF
>TRBJ1-6|TRBV19
CASSRRDPRGDSPLHF
>TRBJ1-1|TRBV27
CASTPGGLWNEAFF
>-|TRBV10-2
CASSLGSDEQYF
>TRBJ2-5|TRBV5-6
CASRSDRTATQETQYF
>TRBJ2-1|TRBV27
CASTTSKMDGPVRYNEQFF
>TRBJ2-2|TRBV11-1
CASSLSMDRGQDGELFF
>TRBJ2-1|TRBV5-1
CASSLDPSGGRNEQFF
>TRBJ2-4|TRBV5-6
CASSLADSGVQYF
>TRBJ2-7|TRBV10-3
CAISDSGQGTYEQYF
>TRBJ2-2|TRBV4-1
CASSQTGGFSGELFF